Presented here are 5 T cell receptor beta chains from one specimen sequenced in a study of T cell responses to AZD1222 COVID-19 vaccine. Libraries were prepared by immunoSEQ multiplex PCR; TCRdb keeps only in-frame clonotypes and omits some of them. The table has 100,000 to 150,000 clones, 92% seen once. The sequenced sample was peripheral blood, obtained 28 days after the second AZD1222 dose. The receptors shown here come from an adult who received the AZD1222 COVID-19 vaccine.

V gene TRBV6-1 combines with J gene TRBJ2-7, with 8 bases that match TRBD1. V gave up 0 bases and J gave up 0 bases; unmatched junction bases: 4. In germline, CDR1 is MNHNS, CDR2 SASEGT. The CDR3 contains 16 residues. In nucleotides, the CDR3 is TGTGCCAGCAGTGAAGCGGCTCAGGGGGCCTCCTACGAGCAGTACTTC. Protein sequence: CASSEAAQGASYEQYF.

This chain joins TRBV7-6 and TRBJ1-5, with 9 bases identical to TRBD1. The trim removed 5 bases at V and 5 bases at J, leaving 13 bases unmatched. The CDR3 runs to 17 residues. From germline, CDR1 is SGHVS and CDR2 FNYEAQ. The CDR3 nucleotides are TGTGCCAGCAGCGCCTGGGTTACAGGGGGCGCGGATCAGCCCCAGCATTTT. This codes for CASSAWVTGGADQPQHF. The full variable domain, rest sourced from reference TRBV7-6 and TRBJ1-5, is GAGVSQSPRYKVTKRGQDVALRCDPISGHVSLYWYRQALGQGPEFLTYFNYEAQQDKSGLPNDRFSAERPEGSISTLTIQRTEQRDSAMYRCASSAWVTGGADQPQHFGDGTRLSIL.

This clone turned up a few times. This chain uses TRBV7-2 with TRBJ1-1; no clear D. The CDR3 extends over 14 amino acids. V was clipped by 6 bases and J by 3 bases, with 14 bases between them. CDR1 and CDR2 (germline): SGHTA, FQGNSA. The CDR3 coding sequence is TGTGCCAGCAGAAAAGGGTCGTTCGACACTGAAGCTTTCTTT. This translates into CASRKGSFDTEAFF.

This rearrangement joins TRBV18 to TRBJ2-7; D gene ambiguous. This CDR3 region has 13 residues. V was cut by 6 bases and J by 3 bases, with 12 bases left in between. Germline assignment: CDR1 KGHSH and CDR2 LQKENI. CDR3 sequence (DNA): TGTGCCAGCTCGTTAATAAAGGACTACGAGCAGTACTTC. As protein: CASSLIKDYEQYF.

CDR3 residues: CASSPRGYNTGELFF. CDR3 DNA: TGCGCCAGCAGCCCAAGGGGTTATAACACCGGGGAGCTGTTTTTT. The rearrangement joins TRBV5-1 to TRBJ2-2, with D possibly being TRBD1 (5 bases). Looked up from germline, CDR1 is SGHRS and CDR2 is YFSETQ. The germline V and J ends were trimmed by 4 bases and 2 bases, with 12 bases remaining between them. The CDR3 loop spans 15 amino acids. Based on the CDR3 plus reference TRBV5-1 and TRBJ2-2, the full variable domain is KAGVTQTPRYLIKTRGQQVTLSCSPISGHRSVSWYQQTPGQGLQFLFEYFSETQRNKGNFPGRFSGRQFSNSRSEMNVSTLELGDSALYLCASSPRGYNTGELFFGEGSRLTVL.